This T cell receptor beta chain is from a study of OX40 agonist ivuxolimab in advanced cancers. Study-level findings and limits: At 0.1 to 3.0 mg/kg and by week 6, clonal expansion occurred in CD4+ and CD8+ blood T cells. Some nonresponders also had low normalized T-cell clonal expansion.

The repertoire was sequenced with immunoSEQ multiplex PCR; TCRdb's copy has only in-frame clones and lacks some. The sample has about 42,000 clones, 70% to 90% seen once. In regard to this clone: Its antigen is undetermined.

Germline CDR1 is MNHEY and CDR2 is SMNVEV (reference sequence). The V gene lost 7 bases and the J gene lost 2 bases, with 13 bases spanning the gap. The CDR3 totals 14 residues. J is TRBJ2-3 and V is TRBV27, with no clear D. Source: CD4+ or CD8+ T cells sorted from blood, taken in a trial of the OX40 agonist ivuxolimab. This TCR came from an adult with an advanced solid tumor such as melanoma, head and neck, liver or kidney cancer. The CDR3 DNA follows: TGTGCCAGCACCCAGCTGGGATACACAGATACGCAGTATTTT. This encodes CASTQLGYTDTQYF.